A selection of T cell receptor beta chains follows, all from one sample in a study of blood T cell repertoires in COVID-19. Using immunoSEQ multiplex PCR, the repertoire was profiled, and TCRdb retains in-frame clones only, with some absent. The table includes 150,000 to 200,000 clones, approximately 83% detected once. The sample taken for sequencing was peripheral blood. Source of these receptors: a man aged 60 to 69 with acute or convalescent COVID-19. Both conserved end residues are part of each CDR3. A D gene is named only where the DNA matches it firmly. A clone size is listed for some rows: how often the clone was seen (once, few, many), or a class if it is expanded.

TGCGCCAGCAGCCCACAAACAGGGAACACTGAAGCTTTCTTT | CASSPQTGNTEAFF | TRBJ1-1 | - | TRBV5-1 | - | 14
TGCGCCAGCAGCCAAGTCCCCCGAACAGAGCAGTACTTC | CASSQVPRTEQYF | TRBJ2-7 | - | TRBV4-1 | - | 13
TGTGCCAGCAGACGGACTAGCGGGACGGACGAGCAGTACTTC | CASRRTSGTDEQYF | TRBJ2-7 | - | TRBV6-4 | TRBD2 | 14
TGTGCCAGCAGTGCCTACAGGGGAGGTGGTGACATTCAGTACTTC | CASSAYRGGGDIQYF | TRBJ2-4 | - | TRBV25-1 | - | 15
TGTGCCATCAGTGAGTCCCGGGTCGGAGAGACCCAGTACTTC | CAISESRVGETQYF | TRBJ2-5 | - | TRBV10-3 | - | 14
TGTGCCACCAGCAGTGGAGGGGGGGTAAAGTACAATGAGCAGTTCTTC | CATSSGGGVKYNEQFF | TRBJ2-1 | - | TRBV15 | - | 16
TGTGCCAGCAGCTTAGAAACAGGGCCCTACGAGCAGTACTTC | CASSLETGPYEQYF | TRBJ2-7 | once | TRBV11-2 | - | 14
TGTGCCAGCGGGCACTACGAGCAGTACTTC | CASGHYEQYF | TRBJ2-7 | - | TRBV27 | - | 10
TGTGCCAGCAGCCAAGTTCTCAGGATGAACACTGAAGCTTTCTTT | CASSQVLRMNTEAFF | TRBJ1-1 | - | TRBV3-1/TRBV3-2 | - | 15
TGTGCCAGCAGCCCACATGGGCGGGGGGAGACCCAGTACTTC | CASSPHGRGETQYF | TRBJ2-5 | - | TRBV14 | TRBD2 | 14
TGTGCCAGCTCACCGCGCTCCGTAGCCCAGTACTTC | CASSPRSVAQYF | TRBJ2-5 | - | TRBV2 | - | 12
TGTGCCATCAGTAAAGACAGGGGAGGACAGCCCCAGCATTTT | CAISKDRGGQPQHF | TRBJ1-5 | once | TRBV10-3 | TRBD1 | 14
TGTGCCTGGAGCACTCCAGGGGGCAATCAGCCCCAGCATTTT | CAWSTPGGNQPQHF | TRBJ1-5 | - | TRBV30 | - | 14
TGTGCCAGCAGCGCGAGGCAGGGGGCCCTAAGGGGCTACACCTTC | CASSARQGALRGYTF | TRBJ1-2 | - | TRBV28 | TRBD1 | 15
TGTGCCAGCAGCTCACGACGGACTAGCGGGAGTCCCTACAATGAGCAGTTCTTC | CASSSRRTSGSPYNEQFF | TRBJ2-1 | once | TRBV7-8 | TRBD2 | 18
TGTGCCAGCAGCTTGGGGCCTACCTCTGGAAACACCATATATTTT | CASSLGPTSGNTIYF | TRBJ1-3 | - | TRBV7-3 | - | 15
TGTGCCAGCAGCCTCATTAATGAAAAACTGTTTTTT | CASSLINEKLFF | TRBJ1-4 | few | TRBV3-1/TRBV3-2 | - | 12
TGTGCCAGCAGCCAAGATCGAGGTGAAGCTTTCTTT | CASSQDRGEAFF | TRBJ1-1 | - | TRBV3-1/TRBV3-2 | - | 12
TGTGCCAGCAGCCAAGATCTGGCGGGCTGGGTCAATGAGCAGTTCTTC | CASSQDLAGWVNEQFF | TRBJ2-1 | - | TRBV3-1/TRBV3-2 | - | 16
TGTGCCAGCAGCAACTATCGTACCGGGGAGCTGTTTTTT | CASSNYRTGELFF | TRBJ2-2 | - | TRBV7-3 | - | 13
TGCGCCAGCAGCTTGGATGGGGCCAAAGAGACCCAGTACTTC | CASSLDGAKETQYF | TRBJ2-5 | - | TRBV5-1 | - | 14
TGTGCCTGCCCCTCGGGGGAAAAACTGTTTTTT | CACPSGEKLFF | TRBJ1-4 | - | TRBV30 | - | 11
TGTGCCAGTAGTCCGAGACAGGGGGCGCGCGGCAATCAGCCCCAGCATTTT | CASSPRQGARGNQPQHF | TRBJ1-5 | once | TRBV19 | TRBD1 | 17
TGTGCCAGCAGACCCGGACCGGGGGATACCGGGGAGCTGTTTTTT | CASRPGPGDTGELFF | TRBJ2-2 | - | TRBV28 | - | 15
TGTGCCAGCAGCTTGGGGGCAGGTATCTACGAGCAGTACTTC | CASSLGAGIYEQYF | TRBJ2-7 | once | TRBV5-5 | - | 14
TGTGCCAGCAGCTTGGGGACTCAGTACGAGCAGTACTTC | CASSLGTQYEQYF | TRBJ2-7 | once | TRBV7-3 | - | 13
TGCGCCAGCAGCTTGGTAGCGGGAGCTATCGAGCAGTACTTC | CASSLVAGAIEQYF | TRBJ2-7 | - | TRBV5-1 | TRBD2 | 14
TGTGCCAGCAGAAACCGGGACAGGGGTTATAGCAATCAGCCCCAGCATTTT | CASRNRDRGYSNQPQHF | TRBJ1-5 | - | TRBV28 | TRBD1 | 17
TGCGCCAGCAGCCAAGTTTTCCCGCGGGTCACCTACGAGCAGTACTTC | CASSQVFPRVTYEQYF | TRBJ2-7 | - | TRBV4-1 | - | 16
TGTGCCAGCAGCCGCAGGGAGGGAAAACTGTTTTTT | CASSRREGKLFF | TRBJ1-4 | - | TRBV13 | - | 12
TGTGCCAGCAGCTTCTTAGGACAGGGGAACACTGAAGCTTTCTTT | CASSFLGQGNTEAFF | TRBJ1-1 | - | TRBV7-8 | TRBD1 | 15
TGTGCCAGCAGTCACAGGGCTGCTCAGCCCCAGCATTTT | CASSHRAAQPQHF | TRBJ1-5 | - | TRBV6-5 | - | 13
TGCGCCAGCAGCTCGCCGCGGCTAGCGGGGGACGGTACGCAGTATTTT | CASSSPRLAGDGTQYF | TRBJ2-3 | - | TRBV5-1 | TRBD2 | 16
TGTGCCTGGAGCACGGGACTAGCGGGCAATGAGCAGTTCTTC | CAWSTGLAGNEQFF | TRBJ2-1 | - | TRBV30 | TRBD2 | 14
TGTGCCAGCAGTTCAGGCCAGCCCCAGCATTTT | CASSSGQPQHF | TRBJ1-5 | - | TRBV6-6 | - | 11
TGTGCCAGCAGCCAAAGACGGGGGATGGAAGCTTTCTTT | CASSQRRGMEAFF | TRBJ1-1 | few | TRBV14 | - | 13
TGTGCCAGCAGCCAGTTAGACAGAATTTCACCCCTCCACTTT | CASSQLDRISPLHF | TRBJ1-6 | - | TRBV14 | - | 14
TGTGCCAGCAGCTTGGGACAGCGCTACGAGCAGTACTTC | CASSLGQRYEQYF | TRBJ2-7 | - | TRBV5-8 | - | 13
TGTGCCAGCAGTGTAGGCCAGACTAACACTGAAGCTTTCTTT | CASSVGQTNTEAFF | TRBJ1-1 | - | TRBV2 | - | 14
TGTGCCAGCAGTGAGGCTAGCGGGAGAGATACGCAGTATTTT | CASSEASGRDTQYF | TRBJ2-3 | - | TRBV2 | TRBD2 | 14
TGCGCCAGCAGTCAATTATACGAGCAGTACTTC | CASSQLYEQYF | TRBJ2-7 | once | TRBV23-1 | - | 11